A single TCR beta chain is shown here with its context. This sample was taken from a study of technical replicates of blood from a handful of donors. The CDR3 contains 16 residues. V trimming: 4 bases; J trimming: 2 bases; junction bases outside the gene matches: 7. Germline V gives CDR1 SEHNR, CDR2 FQNEAQ (reference sequence). The data were produced by immunoSEQ multiplex PCR, yet TCRdb's version contains in-frame clones alone and is incomplete. The sample shows 100,000 or so clones, about 95% of them seen only once. The chain joins TRBV7-9 to TRBJ2-4, with TRBD2 matching over 8 bases. The source is a human donor in good health. The specimen was T cells isolated from PBMCs. The CDR3 loop is CASSSSGGATKNIQYF. The CDR3, as DNA: TGTGCCAGCAGCTCCTCCGGGGGGGCGACCAAAAACATTCAGTACTTC.